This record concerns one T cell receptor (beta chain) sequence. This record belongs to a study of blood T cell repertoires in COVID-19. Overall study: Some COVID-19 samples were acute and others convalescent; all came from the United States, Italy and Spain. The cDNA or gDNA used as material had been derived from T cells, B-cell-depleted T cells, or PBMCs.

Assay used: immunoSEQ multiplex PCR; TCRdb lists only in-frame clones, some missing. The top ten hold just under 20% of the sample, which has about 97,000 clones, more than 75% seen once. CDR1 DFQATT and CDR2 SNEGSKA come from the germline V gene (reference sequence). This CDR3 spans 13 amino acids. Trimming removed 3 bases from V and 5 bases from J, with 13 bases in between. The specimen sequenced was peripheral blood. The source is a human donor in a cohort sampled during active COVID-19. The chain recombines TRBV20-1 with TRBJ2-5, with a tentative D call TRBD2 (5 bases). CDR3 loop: CSASSQAGETQYF. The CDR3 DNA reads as TGCAGTGCTAGTTCCCAGGCGGGCGAGACCCAGTACTTC.